This T cell receptor (beta chain) was recovered during a study of cytomegalovirus exposure and HLA in healthy donors. Whole-study results and caveats: Some TCR beta chains (roughly 150 of them) were listed as cytomegalovirus-associated. A later analysis linked a missense variant in DCLRE1C to the trimming of TCR beta V and J genes. Accounts indicate the classifier identified cytomegalovirus status with strong specificity and sensitivity.

With 1 base removed from V and 6 bases from J, the gap between germline ends came to 9 bases. The germline V gene encodes CDR1 LGHNA and CDR2 YSLEER. CDR3 length: 13 amino acids. The sample holds many counts of this clone. The antigen is unknown. A multiplex PCR was run with 60 Vbeta primers and 13 Jbeta primers. Repertoires were generated with immunoSEQ multiplex PCR, while TCRdb's copy carries only in-frame clones and drops some. The data show under 150,000 clones, nearly 80% seen once. This sequence joins TRBV4-3 and TRBJ1-1; D uncertain. Sequencing was done on a sample of PBMCs. This receptor was taken from a woman in her thirties in good health and CMV-seronegative. The CDR3 region has the DNA TGCGCCAGCAGCCAAGGAGAGGGAGCTGAAGCTTTCTTT. It yields the protein CASSQGEGAEAFF.